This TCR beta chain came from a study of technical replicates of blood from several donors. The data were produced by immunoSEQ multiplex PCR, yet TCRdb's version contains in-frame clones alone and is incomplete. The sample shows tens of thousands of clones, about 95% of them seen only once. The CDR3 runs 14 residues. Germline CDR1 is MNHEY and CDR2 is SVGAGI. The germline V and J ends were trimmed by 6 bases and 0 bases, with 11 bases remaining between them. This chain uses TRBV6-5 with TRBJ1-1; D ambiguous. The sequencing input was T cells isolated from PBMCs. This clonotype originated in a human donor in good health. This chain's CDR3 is CASSSRDMNTEAFF. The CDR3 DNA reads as TGTGCCAGCAGCTCCAGAGACATGAACACTGAAGCTTTCTTT.